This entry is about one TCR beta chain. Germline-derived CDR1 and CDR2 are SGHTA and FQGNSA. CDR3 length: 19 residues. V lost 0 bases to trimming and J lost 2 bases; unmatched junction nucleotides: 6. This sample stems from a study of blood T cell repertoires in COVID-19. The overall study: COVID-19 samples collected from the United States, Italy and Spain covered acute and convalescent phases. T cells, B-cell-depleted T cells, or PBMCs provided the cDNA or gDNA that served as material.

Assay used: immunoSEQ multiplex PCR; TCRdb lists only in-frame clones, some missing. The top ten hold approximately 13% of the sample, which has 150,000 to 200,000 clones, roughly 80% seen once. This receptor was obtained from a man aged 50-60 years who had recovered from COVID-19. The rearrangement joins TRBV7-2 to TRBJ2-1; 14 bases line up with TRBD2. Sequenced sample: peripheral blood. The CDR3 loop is CASSLAGTSGRRTYNEQFF. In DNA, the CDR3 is TGTGCCAGCAGCTTAGCTGGGACTAGCGGGAGAAGGACCTACAATGAGCAGTTCTTC.